The 14 T cell receptor beta chains presented below share a single source sample, sequenced in a study of T cells in tumors after PD-1 blockade. The protocol was immunoSEQ multiplex PCR, while the TCRdb copy is restricted to in-frame clones and leaves out a portion. The sample lists approximately 19,000 clones; 81% were seen once. The material sequenced was PBMCs, taken after anti-PD-1 therapy. These receptor sequences come from a human donor with advanced basal cell or squamous cell carcinoma (not recorded which).

V gene TRBV6-5 combines with J gene TRBJ2-1; 12 bases map to TRBD1. Trimming removed 6 bases from V and 9 bases from J; junction bases left unmatched: 6. This CDR3 has 14 amino acids. Germline loops: CDR1 MNHEY, CDR2 SVGAGI. The CDR3 reads CASRPGQGAAEQFF. DNA for the CDR3: TGTGCCAGCAGACCGGGACAGGGGGCGGCTGAGCAGTTCTTC.

V usage is TRBV2 and J usage is TRBJ1-2; D ambiguous. This CDR3 is built from 10 residues. Germline CDR1 SNHLY, CDR2 FYNNEI. V lost 5 bases, J lost 8 bases, and 6 bases lay in between. The CDR3 DNA reads as TGTGCCAGCAGTCAACCGGGCTACACCTTC. Residues: CASSQPGYTF. Full variable domain (rest looked up from reference TRBV2 and TRBJ1-2): EPEVTQTPSHQVTQMGQEVILRCVPISNHLYFYWYRQILGQKVEFLVSFYNNEISEKSEIFDDQFSVERPDGSNFTLKIRSTKLEDSAMYFCASSQPGYTFGSGTRLTVV.

V gene TRBV7-2 combines with J gene TRBJ2-1, with D hard to call. Trimming pared 7 bases from V and 0 bases from J, leaving 4 bases between. The CDR3 spans 12 residues. Germline CDR1 and CDR2: SGHTA and FQGNSA. The CDR3 protein is CASTTSYNEQFF. The CDR3 coding sequence is TGTGCCAGCACCACCTCCTACAATGAGCAGTTCTTC.

This chain uses TRBV10-2 with TRBJ2-7; tentatively, D is TRBD1 (6 bases). This CDR3 comprises 12 residues. Trimming took off 5 bases at V and 4 bases at J, with 9 bases between the two ends. The germline V gene has CDR1 WSHSY and CDR2 SAAADI. Here the CDR3 DNA reads TGCGCCAGCAGTCATACAGGGTACGAGCAGTACTTC. Protein: CASSHTGYEQYF.

This clone was observed a few times. The chain is built from TRBV2 and TRBJ2-5; D possibly corresponds to TRBD1 (6 bases). This CDR3 contains 16 residues. Germline V gives CDR1 SNHLY, CDR2 FYNNEI. V was pared by 9 bases and J by 3 bases, with 23 bases between. The CDR3 sequence is CASRLFLGSGEETQYF. The CDR3 nucleotides are TGTGCCAGTAGGCTCTTTTTGGGGTCAGGGGAAGAGACCCAGTACTTC.

This sequence joins TRBV7-3 and TRBJ2-1; D remains ambiguous. The CDR3 sequence is 13 residues long. V lost 5 bases and J 7 bases, leaving 12 bases between the germline ends. Germline CDR1 reads SGHTA; CDR2 reads FQGTGA. The CDR3 region is CASSESDPNEQFF. CDR3 nucleotides: TGTGCCAGCAGCGAATCAGACCCTAATGAGCAGTTCTTC.

V usage is TRBV10-3 and J usage is TRBJ2-7, with a possible D match to TRBD1 (5 bases). This CDR3 has 13 amino acids. The V and J ends lost 4 bases and 0 bases respectively, with 7 bases between them. Germline V gene data show CDR1 as ENHRY and CDR2 as SYGVKD. For the CDR3, the DNA is TGTGCCATCAGTGCAGGGTACTCCTACGAGCAGTACTTC. Translation gives CAISAGYSYEQYF.

This rearrangement joins TRBV5-6 to TRBJ2-2, with 7 bases fitting TRBD1. Germline CDR1 reads SGHDT; CDR2 reads YYEEEE. With 0 bases clipped from V and 3 bases from J, the junction kept 2 bases outside the gene matches. CDR3 size: 15 residues. The DNA of the CDR3 is TGTGCCAGCAGCTTGGTTCAGGGGGACACCGGGGAGCTGTTTTTT. This encodes CASSLVQGDTGELFF. Full variable domain (missing parts from reference TRBV5-6 and TRBJ2-2): DAGVTQSPTHLIKTRGQQVTLRCSPKSGHDTVSWYQQALGQGPQFIFQYYEEEERQRGNFPDRFSGHQFPNYSSELNVNALLLGDSALYLCASSLVQGDTGELFFGEGSRLTVL.

Here the CDR3 DNA reads TGTGCCAGCAGTGCGGCTCGGCCCGGACAGGGGACCGTTTTCTATGGCTACACCTTC. Its translation is CASSAARPGQGTVFYGYTF. This chain uses TRBV2 with TRBJ1-2, with TRBD1 matching over 9 bases. In germline, CDR1 is SNHLY, CDR2 FYNNEI. The trim removed 4 bases at V and 4 bases at J, leaving 19 bases unmatched. The CDR3 is 19 residues long.

This clone was seen more than once but under ten times. This sequence joins TRBV7-6 and TRBJ2-6; TRBD1 matches 7 bases. The J segment lost 4 bases and the V segment lost 0 bases, leaving 3 bases of the junction unmatched. This CDR3 contains 16 residues. Germline V CDR1 and CDR2: SGHVS, FNYEAQ. CDR3 DNA: TGTGCCAGCAGCTTAGCACAGGGGCTCGGGGCCAACGTCCTGACTTTC. Its translation is CASSLAQGLGANVLTF.

The V and J genes are TRBV27 and TRBJ2-5; TRBD2 matches 12 bases. V trimming: 5 bases; J trimming: 6 bases; junction bases outside the gene matches: 10. The CDR3 runs to 16 residues. CDR1 is MNHEY, CDR2 SMNVEV, per germline (reference sequence). The CDR3 spells CASSTRTSGVYKTQYF. The CDR3 DNA reads TGTGCCAGCAGTACACGGACTAGCGGGGTGTATAAGACCCAGTACTTC.

The gene calls are TRBV18 and TRBJ1-2; 7 bases are a match to TRBD1. V lost 6 bases, J lost 8 bases, and 9 bases stayed unmatched. Per the germline V gene, CDR1 is KGHSH and CDR2 is LQKENI. This CDR3 is 13 amino acids long. CDR3 region: CASSPRQGGGYTF. The CDR3 DNA reads as TGTGCCAGCTCTCCTCGACAGGGCGGCGGCTACACCTTC.

The chain recombines TRBV27 with TRBJ1-6, with TRBD1 as a possible D gene (5 bases). The CDR3 totals 15 residues. Germline CDR1 MNHEY, CDR2 SMNVEV (reference sequence). Deletions cut 3 bases from V and 9 bases from J, with 15 bases between. CDR3 sequence reads: CASSFSGGTRSPLHF. CDR3 nucleotide sequence: TGTGCCAGCAGTTTCTCGGGAGGGACTCGTTCACCCCTCCACTTT.

V gene TRBV5-1 combines with J gene TRBJ1-4, with TRBD1 as a possible D gene (5 bases). In germline, CDR1 is SGHRS, CDR2 YFSETQ. The CDR3 is made up of 15 amino acids. Trimming cost V 4 bases and J 0 bases, with 10 bases left between them. Here the CDR3 DNA reads TGCGCCAGCAGCCCAAACAGGCCAACTAATGAAAAACTGTTTTTT. Protein: CASSPNRPTNEKLFF.